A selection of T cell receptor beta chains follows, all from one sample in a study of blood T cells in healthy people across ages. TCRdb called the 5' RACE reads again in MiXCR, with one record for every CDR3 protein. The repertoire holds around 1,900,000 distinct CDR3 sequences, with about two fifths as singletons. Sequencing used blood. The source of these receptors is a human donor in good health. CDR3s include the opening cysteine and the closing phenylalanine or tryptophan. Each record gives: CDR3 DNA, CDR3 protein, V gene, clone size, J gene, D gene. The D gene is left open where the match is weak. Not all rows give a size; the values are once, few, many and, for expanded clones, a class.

TGTGCCAGCAGCTTAATGGGAGGGGGGGCCACAGATACGCAGTATTTT | CASSLMGGGATDTQYF | TRBV7-3 | . | TRBJ2-3 | .
TGTGCCAGCAGCGAAGAAGCCCGGGCCACTGAAGCTTTCTTT | CASSEEARATEAFF | TRBV7-9 | few | TRBJ1-1 | .
TGTGCCAGCAGTTTACTGGGTCACGTTCTTACCTATAATTCACCCCTCCACTTT | CASSLLGHVLTYNSPLHF | TRBV28 | few | TRBJ1-6 | .
TGCAGTGCCCAAACAGGGGTCTCCTACGAGCAGTACTTC | CSAQTGVSYEQYF | TRBV20-1 | . | TRBJ2-7 | TRBD1
TGTGCCAGCAGCTACTCGGACAGGCCCTATAATTCACCCCTCCACTTT | CASSYSDRPYNSPLHF | TRBV7-2 | many | TRBJ1-6 | TRBD1
TGTGCCAGCAGCCTAAGGGGGGGCAGCTGTGGCTACACCTTC | CASSLRGGSCGYTF | TRBV2 | . | TRBJ1-2 | .
TGCAGTGCTAGGGGCCTGCCAGGCGGCGAGCAGTACTTC | CSARGLPGGEQYF | TRBV20-1 | . | TRBJ2-7 | .
TGCAGGGCTAAGGAGGGCACCTACGAGCAGTACTTC | CRAKEGTYEQYF | TRBV20-1 | . | TRBJ2-7 | .
TGCGCCAGCGGGCTTAGTAGGGGCGCGGATTCACCCCTCCACTTT | CASGLSRGADSPLHF | TRBV4-3 | . | TRBJ1-6 | .
TGTGCCACCAGTGACCGCAGTCGGCTAGCGAGCTACAATGAGCAGTTCTTC | CATSDRSRLASYNEQFF | TRBV24-1 | many | TRBJ2-1 | .
TGCAGTGCTAGGGGCAGGGGCGCCCTGGAAGCTTTCTTT | CSARGRGALEAFF | TRBV20-1 | . | TRBJ1-1 | .
TGTGCCAGCAGTCACCACGGCGATGAGCAGTTCTTC | CASSHHGDEQFF | TRBV6-2/TRBV6-3 | . | TRBJ2-1 | .
TGTGCCAACTCACCGTCGGAGACCCAGTACTTC | CANSPSETQYF | TRBV18 | . | TRBJ2-5 | .
TGTGCCAGCAGCGTAAAGCGACAGGACCATGGCTACACCTTC | CASSVKRQDHGYTF | TRBV2 | . | TRBJ1-2 | .
TGTGCCAGCAGTCGACTTTTTTTGGACAGAGCCTACGAGCAGTACTTC | CASSRLFLDRAYEQYF | TRBV6-2/TRBV6-3 | . | TRBJ2-7 | .
TGTGCCAGCAGAACTTCTTCTGAAAAACTGTTTTTT | CASRTSSEKLFF | TRBV28 | . | TRBJ1-4 | .
TGTGCCAGCAGTGACATCCCAAACTCTGGGGCCAACGTCCTGACTTTC | CASSDIPNSGANVLTF | TRBV12-3/TRBV12-4 | . | TRBJ2-6 | .
TGTGCCAGCAGTAAACCGGGACTAGCGGACGACAAAAACATTCAGTACTTC | CASSKPGLADDKNIQYF | TRBV6-2/TRBV6-3 | . | TRBJ2-4 | TRBD2
TGTGCCAGCAGCCCCTCCGGGACAACAAACTATGGCTACACCTTC | CASSPSGTTNYGYTF | TRBV28 | few | TRBJ1-2 | .
TGCGCCAGCAGCTTGGGAGCAGATACGAAGTATTTT | CASSLGADTKYF | TRBV5-1 | . | TRBJ2-3 | .
TGCAGTGCGCCATACCGAGTAGCGGGGTTCACAGATACGCAGTATTTT | CSAPYRVAGFTDTQYF | TRBV20-1 | few | TRBJ2-3 | TRBD2
TGTGCCAGCAGTTCCCCAGGGAAGAACACTGAAGCTTTCTTT | CASSSPGKNTEAFF | TRBV6-2/TRBV6-3 | . | TRBJ1-1 | .
TGCAGTGCTAGAGAAAGTTTGGAAGAGACCCAGTACTTC | CSARESLEETQYF | TRBV20-1 | . | TRBJ2-5 | .
TGCAGCGTTGAATTCGGGCAGGCAACTAATGAAAAACTGTTTTTT | CSVEFGQATNEKLFF | TRBV29-1 | few | TRBJ1-4 | .
TGTGCCATCAGTGAGTCGTATAGCAATGAGCAGTTCTTC | CAISESYSNEQFF | TRBV10-3 | few | TRBJ2-1 | .
TGCGCCAGCAGCCCCTCGACAGGGGGGGATTATAATTCACCCCTCCACTTT | CASSPSTGGDYNSPLHF | TRBV5-1 | . | TRBJ1-6 | TRBD1
TGCGCCAGCAGGGTAGGGACAGGGTTTGAGCACGGCTATGGCTACACCTTC | CASRVGTGFEHGYGYTF | TRBV4-3 | . | TRBJ1-2 | TRBD1
TGTGCCAGTTCGGACAGGGGGCGAGAAAAACTGTTTTTT | CASSDRGREKLFF | TRBV18 | few | TRBJ1-4 | TRBD1
TGTGCCAGCAGCCTGTACCAAGAAGCTTTCTTT | CASSLYQEAFF | TRBV7-2 | . | TRBJ1-1 | .
TGTGCCAGCAGCTTGGCTGGCGGGTCAATCAATCAGCCCCAGCATTTT | CASSLAGGSINQPQHF | TRBV5-6 | . | TRBJ1-5 | .
TGCAGCGTTGAAGGGTTTCGGTATGGCTACACCTTC | CSVEGFRYGYTF | TRBV29-1 | . | TRBJ1-2 | .
TGCAGCGTTACTGAAACGACCCAGTACTTC | CSVTETTQYF | TRBV29-1 | . | TRBJ2-5 | .
TGCAGCGTTGAGGGGAGGGACTACTATGGCTACACCTTC | CSVEGRDYYGYTF | TRBV29-1 | many | TRBJ1-2 | .
TGCAGTGCTAGAGAGGGTCCGGGAAACACCATATATTTT | CSAREGPGNTIYF | TRBV20-1 | once | TRBJ1-3 | .
TGCGCCAGCAGCCCACGGGGGGCAGATGAGCAGTACTTC | CASSPRGADEQYF | TRBV4-3 | . | TRBJ2-5 | .
TGCAGCGCTAAAGGCCAGGGGCTCTACGAGCAGTACTTC | CSAKGQGLYEQYF | TRBV29-1 | few | TRBJ2-7 | .
TGTACCAGCAGTGACTCGGCCGGGGGGGCCACAGATACGCAGTATTTT | CTSSDSAGGATDTQYF | TRBV6-4 | . | TRBJ2-3 | TRBD2
TGTGCCAGCAGTTACGATTCGGGCGTGGAGAAACTGTTTTTT | CASSYDSGVEKLFF | TRBV6-5 | . | TRBJ1-4 | .
TGTGCCAGCAGCTTAGGTGGACGCCAGGAGTACTTC | CASSLGGRQEYF | TRBV7-2 | . | TRBJ2-4 | .
TGCGCCAGCAGCCAAGGTATAAGACAAGAGAATGAAAAACTGTTTTTT | CASSQGIRQENEKLFF | TRBV4-1 | few | TRBJ1-4 | .
TGCGCCAGCAGCCAAGATCCAGCGGGGGGACACAATGAGCAGTTCTTC | CASSQDPAGGHNEQFF | TRBV4-3 | few | TRBJ2-1 | TRBD2
TGTGCCAGCAGTTATAGCGGGGGGACCCAAGAGACCCAGTTCTTC | CASSYSGGTQETQFF | TRBV7-2 | . | TRBJ2-1 | TRBD2
TGTGCCAGCAGTGAACTACAGGGGGGGGTCGAGACCCAGTACTTC | CASSELQGGVETQYF | TRBV2 | few | TRBJ2-5 | .
TGCAGTGCTCCCACAGGGGGTCACTATGGCTACACCTTC | CSAPTGGHYGYTF | TRBV20-1 | . | TRBJ1-2 | TRBD1
TGTGCCAGCAGCCAAATGGGGGTTGGAGAGACCCAGTACTTC | CASSQMGVGETQYF | TRBV3-1 | . | TRBJ2-5 | .
TGTGCCAGCAGCCCCTACAGTCGAACTGAAGCTTTCTTT | CASSPYSRTEAFF | TRBV7-2 | . | TRBJ1-1 | .
TGCAGCGTTGGGGGACTAGCGGGGCTCTACGAGCAGTACTTC | CSVGGLAGLYEQYF | TRBV29-1 | . | TRBJ2-7 | TRBD2
TGCAGCGTCCTGACAGGCACCCTCTACGAGCAGTACTTC | CSVLTGTLYEQYF | TRBV29-1 | . | TRBJ2-7 | .
TGTGCCAGCAGCTTAGCGGGGGGGATGCAGACCCAGTACTTC | CASSLAGGMQTQYF | TRBV7-2 | few | TRBJ2-5 | TRBD2
TGCGCCAGCAGCTTGCGGTCCCTTAATGAAAAACTGTTTTTT | CASSLRSLNEKLFF | TRBV5-1 | . | TRBJ1-4 | .